Included here is one T cell receptor beta chain sequence, with context. Its antigen is undetermined. TCRdb's copy holds only in-frame clones and misses some; the assay was immunoSEQ multiplex PCR. The data contain approximately 25,000 clones, about 81% of them singletons. The data derive from a study of a mutant IDH1 vaccine in newly diagnosed glioma. Overall study context: Patients previously underwent radiotherapy, temozolomide, or both, and most underwent both.

CDR1 is MNHNS and CDR2 is SASEGT in the germline V gene. V was clipped by 0 bases and J by 6 bases; unmatched bases: 0. This CDR3 spans 13 amino acids. Stated time point: week 47, end of study. Each vaccine dose was 300 ug of mutant IDH1 20-mer peptide, with topical imiquimod. The vaccination schedule gave patients eight doses in weeks 1, 3, 5, 7, 11, 15, 19 and 23. Sequenced material: PBMCs, taken from a glioma patient whose treatment included an IDH1 peptide vaccine. The J gene is TRBJ1-2, the V gene TRBV6-1; 8 nucleotides match TRBD1. The clonotype was recovered from a middle-aged man with glioma. Some clones in this sample may be carry-over from other donors' samples. This chain's CDR3 is CASSEATGDGYTF. In DNA form, the CDR3 reads TGTGCCAGCAGTGAAGCGACAGGGGATGGCTACACCTTC.